This TCR beta chain was sequenced for a study of T cell repertoires in cytomegalovirus infection. The CDR3 length is 17 residues. CDR1 SGHAT and CDR2 FQNNGV come from the germline V gene. V was cut by 2 bases and J by 7 bases, with 23 bases left in between. TCRdb re-derived calls from the reads in MiXCR, one entry per CDR3 protein. Found here are about 250,000 distinct CDR3 sequences, around 15% of them singletons; the top ten hold approximately 51%. The sample taken for sequencing was CD8+ T cells from PBMCs. This receptor was obtained from a human donor in good health (CMV status not recorded). Some clones in this sample may be carry-over from other donors' samples. This chain connects TRBV11-2 to TRBJ1-2, with D possibly being TRBD1 (5 bases). Here the CDR3 reads CASSLMYRGEGLGGYTF. The CDR3, as DNA: TGTGCCAGCAGCTTAATGTATCGTGGTGAGGGGCTAGGTGGCTACACCTTC.